This entry lists 9 T cell receptor beta chains sequenced from one sample in a study of control samples from healthy donors and cancer patients. The assay was immunoSEQ multiplex PCR, and TCRdb's table has in-frame clones only and misses some. The sample includes some 140,000 clones, about 85% of them seen just once. Sequencing used blood. The receptors come from a woman in her 30s in good health.

The J gene is TRBJ2-2, the V gene TRBV7-2, with a weak D call TRBD1 (7 bases). V was cut by 1 base and J by 3 bases, with 12 bases left in between. CDR3 length equals 16 residues. The germline gives CDR1 SGHTA, CDR2 FQGNSA. The DNA for the CDR3 is TGTGCCAGCAGCTTAGGGGGGGACAGTGACACCGGGGAGCTGTTTTTT. Translated, it gives CASSLGGDSDTGELFF.

This sequence joins TRBV10-3 and TRBJ1-1; 9 positions match TRBD1. CDR3 length equals 15 residues. Losses at the gene ends were 4 bases for V and 1 base for J; bases not matched to a gene: 4. Germline V lookup: CDR1 ENHRY, CDR2 SYGVKD. This CDR3 is CAISVKQGANTEAFF. The CDR3, as DNA: TGTGCCATCAGTGTAAAACAGGGGGCGAACACTGAAGCTTTCTTT.

The rearrangement uses TRBV25-1 and TRBJ1-1; the D gene is possibly TRBD1 (5 bases). The germline V gene has CDR1 MGHDK and CDR2 SYGVNS. The CDR3 spans 11 residues. Trimming cost V 3 bases and J 10 bases, with 9 bases left between them. In nucleotides, the CDR3 is TGTGCCAGCAGTGAGGGGGACGTAGCTTTCTTT. Encoded protein: CASSEGDVAFF.

The CDR3: CASRPDRTSYSPLHF. The CDR3 DNA sequence: TGTGCCAGCAGGCCGGACAGGACCTCCTATTCACCCCTCCACTTT. This chain uses TRBV7-8 with TRBJ1-6, with TRBD1 matching over 7 bases. CDR3 size: 15 residues. V lost 6 bases, J lost 8 bases, and 10 bases stayed unmatched. Per germline, CDR1 SGHVS and CDR2 FQNEAQ.

V usage is TRBV2 and J usage is TRBJ1-2; 9 nucleotides agree with TRBD1. V gave up 1 base and J gave up 8 bases; unmatched junction bases: 20. CDR1 SNHLY and CDR2 FYNNEI come from the germline V gene. CDR3 size: 19 residues. CDR3 in DNA: TGTGCCAGCAGTGAAGTCTGGGAGGGACAGGGCCTAAGGTACTCCGGCTACACCTTC. Translating gives CASSEVWEGQGLRYSGYTF.

The chain combines TRBV6-6 with TRBJ1-3; D is unclear. Germline CDR1 reads MNHNY; CDR2 reads SVGAGI (reference sequence). Trimming took 5 bases from V and 1 from J, leaving 12 bases between them. This CDR3 spans 15 amino acids. The CDR3 sequence is CASSTGFTSGNTIYF. The DNA for the CDR3 is TGTGCCAGCAGTACCGGGTTTACTTCTGGAAACACCATATATTTT.

This clone has more than one count but fewer than ten. The chain has TRBV28 and TRBJ2-7; TRBD2 matches 7 bases. This CDR3 has 15 residues. Germline loops: CDR1 MDHEN, CDR2 SYDVKM. J lost 0 bases, V lost 7 bases, and 9 bases had no gene match. The CDR3 DNA reads TGTGCCAGCACCCGGGTAGCGGGCTTCTCCTACGAGCAGTACTTC. Protein: CASTRVAGFSYEQYF.

The J gene is TRBJ2-6, the V gene TRBV29-1; TRBD2 aligns across 7 bases. Germline V gives CDR1 SQVTM, CDR2 ANQGSEA. This CDR3 is built from 15 residues. V lost 7 bases, J lost 0 bases, and 6 bases stayed unmatched. CDR3 in DNA: TGCAGCGCTGGGGACTACGACTCTGGGGCCAACGTCCTGACTTTC. Translated: CSAGDYDSGANVLTF.

The V gene is TRBV25-1, the J gene TRBJ1-1; D gene unclear. Trimming stripped 3 bases from V and 0 bases from J, with 11 bases between. Germline CDR1 and CDR2: MGHDK and SYGVNS. CDR3 length: 15 residues. CDR3 nucleotide sequence: TGTGCCAGCAGTGATAGGCGACAAATGAACACTGAAGCTTTCTTT. This translates into CASSDRRQMNTEAFF.